Below, 14 T cell receptor beta chains from the same sample are listed, as sequenced in a study of cytomegalovirus exposure and HLA in healthy donors. A multiplex PCR was run with 60 Vbeta primers and 13 Jbeta primers. The table came from immunoSEQ multiplex PCR; TCRdb's copy has only in-frame clones and leaves some out. The table shows 200,000 to 300,000 clones, with more than 75% occurring only once. Material for sequencing was PBMCs. The receptors stem from a girl aged 2 to 9 in good health and CMV-seronegative.

This clone appeared once. The chain recombines TRBV4-1 with TRBJ2-7; weak D call: TRBD2 (6 bases). Looked up from germline, CDR1 is MGHRA and CDR2 is YSYEKL. Deletions cut 2 bases from V and 5 bases from J, with 19 bases between. The CDR3 runs to 16 residues. The CDR3 protein is CASSQIDLTSFHEQYF. In nucleotides, the CDR3 is TGCGCCAGCAGCCAAATAGATCTGACTAGTTTCCACGAGCAGTACTTC.

The chain joins TRBV18 to TRBJ1-3; 9 nucleotides align to TRBD1. Germline CDR1 reads KGHSH; CDR2 reads LQKENI. V was clipped by 4 bases and J by 0 bases; unmatched bases: 4. There are 16 residues in the CDR3. CDR3: CASSLGQGSSGNTIYF. CDR3 bases: TGTGCCAGCTCACTGGGACAGGGCTCCTCTGGAAACACCATATATTTT.

CDR3 sequence reads: CASSPNRAGNTGELFF. CDR3 nucleotide sequence: TGTGCCAGCAGTCCCAACAGGGCCGGGAACACCGGGGAGCTGTTTTTT. The rearrangement joins TRBV7-9 to TRBJ2-2; perhaps TRBD1 as D (6 bases). Between the trimmed V and J ends, which lost 6 bases and 1 base, there was a span of 15 bases. The length of the CDR3 is 16 residues. Germline V gene lookup returns CDR1 SEHNR and CDR2 FQNEAQ (reference sequence).

The chain carries TRBV4-2 and TRBJ2-7; a weak D match, TRBD2 (5 bases). Trimming cost V 4 bases and J 10 bases, with 17 bases left between them. From germline, CDR1 is LGHNA and CDR2 YNFKEQ. This CDR3 is 13 amino acids long. Here the CDR3 reads CASSPRREAEQYF. Here the CDR3 DNA reads TGTGCCAGCAGCCCTAGACGGGAAGCGGAACAGTACTTC.

This chain joins TRBV29-1 and TRBJ2-5; a possible D gene is TRBD2 (5 bases). CDR1 SQVTM and CDR2 ANQGSEA come from the germline V gene. Trimming removed 4 bases at V and 1 base at J, with 7 bases between. This CDR3 has 12 amino acids. In DNA, the CDR3 is TGCAGCGTTGCTCGGGGCCAAGAGACCCAGTACTTC. Its translation is CSVARGQETQYF.

J is TRBJ2-5 and V is TRBV6-5; TRBD2 aligns across 7 bases. V lost 6 bases and J lost 9; bases outside the gene matches: 10. The CDR3 consists of 13 residues. Looked up from germline, CDR1 is MNHEY and CDR2 is SVGAGI. The CDR3 DNA reads as TGTGCCAGCAGCCTGGGACTACCCGGGGCCCAGTACTTC. Protein product: CASSLGLPGAQYF.

The V and J genes are TRBV5-4 and TRBJ2-7, with 8 bases identical to TRBD1. Germline CDR1 reads SGHNT; CDR2 reads YYREEE (reference sequence). CDR3 length: 18 residues. V was pared by 0 bases and J by 5 bases, with 16 bases of the junction left unmatched. As DNA, the CDR3 is TGTGCCAGCAGCTTGGGAAGGGACCGGGACAGGTATTTTCACGAGCAGTACTTC. It encodes CASSLGRDRDRYFHEQYF.

The V and J genes are TRBV6-5 and TRBJ1-6, with D maybe TRBD1 (5 bases). Germline values: CDR1 MNHEY, CDR2 SVGAGI. There are 15 residues in the CDR3. Between the trimmed V and J ends, which lost 2 bases and 7 bases, there was a span of 12 bases. CDR3 in amino acids: CASSYLGLGNSPLHF. CDR3 in DNA: TGTGCCAGCAGTTACCTGGGACTGGGAAATTCACCCCTCCACTTT.

This chain connects TRBV19 to TRBJ1-4, with TRBD1 identical over 7 bases. The CDR3 covers 12 residues. Germline loops: CDR1 LNHDA, CDR2 SQIVND (reference sequence). V dropped 6 bases and J dropped 11; count of bases not matched to a gene: 6. CDR3 amino acids: CASSATGEKLFF. In DNA form, the CDR3 reads TGTGCCAGTAGCGCAACAGGGGAGAAACTGTTTTTT.

V is TRBV5-5 and J is TRBJ1-1; 8 positions agree with TRBD1. The CDR3 contains 15 residues. Germline trimming cut 1 base from V and 0 bases from J; bases unmatched to any gene: 2. CDR1 is SGHKS, CDR2 YYEKEE, per germline (reference sequence). CDR3 bases: TGTGCCAGCAGCTTGAGGGACAGGCTGAACACTGAAGCTTTCTTT. This codes for CASSLRDRLNTEAFF. Based on the CDR3 plus reference TRBV5-5 and TRBJ1-1, the full variable domain is DAGVTQSPTHLIKTRGQQVTLRCSPISGHKSVSWYQQVLGQGPQFIFQYYEKEERGRGNFPDRFSARQFPNYSSELNVNALLLGDSALYLCASSLRDRLNTEAFFGQGTRLTVV.

This chain links TRBV7-8 with TRBJ1-1; TRBD1 matches 10 bases. From germline, CDR1 is SGHVS and CDR2 FQNEAQ. The CDR3 spans 19 residues. V lost 5 bases and J lost 2; bases outside the gene matches: 17. The DNA for the CDR3 is TGTGCCAGCAGCCAAATAGGGGGGACAGGGGCGCCCCGAAACACTGAAGCTTTCTTT. This sequence encodes CASSQIGGTGAPRNTEAFF.

The gene calls are TRBV7-9 and TRBJ1-6; 9 bases line up with TRBD1. V lost 5 bases to trimming and J lost 7 bases; unmatched junction nucleotides: 6. There are 15 residues in the CDR3. CDR1 SEHNR and CDR2 FQNEAQ come from the germline V gene (reference sequence). The CDR3, as DNA: TGTGCCAGCAGCACAGGGACAGGGTTAAATTCACCCCTCCACTTT. Protein sequence: CASSTGTGLNSPLHF.

This clone was picked up a small number of times. V usage is TRBV4-2 and J usage is TRBJ2-2; 8 bases match TRBD1. Trimming cost V 0 bases and J 6 bases; bases outside gene matches: 9. The CDR3 sequence is 17 residues long. Germline-derived CDR1 and CDR2 are LGHNA and YNFKEQ. CDR3 residues: CASSQEVDRDPPGELFF. For the CDR3, the DNA is TGTGCCAGCAGCCAAGAGGTGGACAGGGATCCGCCCGGGGAGCTGTTTTTT.

The rearrangement uses TRBV27 and TRBJ2-7, with D possibly TRBD1 on 5 matching bases. This CDR3 is 17 amino acids long. Germline V gene data show CDR1 as MNHEY and CDR2 as SMNVEV (reference sequence). Trimming cost V 3 bases and J 9 bases, with 27 bases left between them. CDR3 loop: CASSFLGKGVFSEVQYF. DNA for the CDR3: TGTGCCAGCAGTTTCTTGGGGAAAGGGGTTTTTAGTGAAGTGCAGTACTTC.